The 9 T cell receptor beta chains listed next were all sequenced from one sample in a study of immune evolution from preneoplasia to lung adenocarcinoma. The table came from immunoSEQ multiplex PCR; TCRdb's copy has only in-frame clones and leaves some out. Of about 6,300 clones listed, roughly 79% were seen once; the top ten hold less than 3.5%. The sample comprised FFPE minimally invasive lung adenocarcinoma tissue. The receptors here all came from a person aged 60 to 85 with lung adenocarcinoma.

V usage is TRBV2 and J usage is TRBJ1-2, with TRBD1 matching over 7 bases. Germline CDR1 is SNHLY and CDR2 is FYNNEI. Unmatched junction bases numbered 2, after V lost 4 bases and J lost 3 bases. The CDR3 length is 13 residues. The CDR3 nucleotides are TGTGCCAGCAGTGGTACAGGGGACTATGGCTACACCTTC. Translation: CASSGTGDYGYTF. The full variable domain, its missing parts supplied by reference TRBV2 and TRBJ1-2, is EPEVTQTPSHQVTQMGQEVILRCVPISNHLYFYWYRQILGQKVEFLVSFYNNEISEKSEIFDDQFSVERPDGSNFTLKIRSTKLEDSAMYFCASSGTGDYGYTFGSGTRLTVV.

In this sample, this clone turned up a few times. CDR3 residues: CASSSREQETQYF. In DNA form, the CDR3 reads TGTGCCAGCAGTTCCAGGGAGCAAGAGACCCAGTACTTC. This chain uses TRBV6-6 with TRBJ2-5, with D tentatively TRBD1 or TRBD2 (5 bases each). The CDR3 has 13 residues. V shed 4 bases and J shed 2 bases, with 8 bases lying between them. Looked up from germline, CDR1 is MNHNY and CDR2 is SVGAGI (reference sequence).

J is TRBJ1-2 and V is TRBV7-3; 7 bases agree with TRBD1. The V gene end was trimmed by 5 bases and the J gene end by 4 bases; junction bases not matched to a gene: 4. Per germline, CDR1 SGHTA and CDR2 FQGTGA. CDR3 length: 13 residues. Written as DNA, the CDR3 is TGTGCCAGCAGCCCGGGACAGAGCTATGGCTACACCTTC. It specifies CASSPGQSYGYTF.

V usage is TRBV13 and J usage is TRBJ1-1; possibly TRBD1 for D (5 bases). Germline CDR1 and CDR2: PRHDT and FYEKMQ (reference sequence). V was shortened by 2 bases and J by 10 bases, with 11 bases between the two germline ends. The CDR3 loop spans 12 amino acids. CDR3 region: CASSLRGFGAFF. The CDR3 DNA sequence: TGTGCCAGCAGCTTACGGGGCTTTGGAGCTTTCTTT.

V usage is TRBV19 and J usage is TRBJ2-7; D is possibly TRBD1 (5 bases). With 0 bases removed from V and 7 bases from J, the gap between germline ends came to 13 bases. From germline, CDR1 is LNHDA and CDR2 SQIVND (reference sequence). The CDR3 loop spans 14 amino acids. The CDR3 coding sequence is TGTGCCAGTAGTATAGACCAGGGTCCAGGAGAGCAGTACTTC. It codes for CASSIDQGPGEQYF.

The genes are TRBV7-9 and TRBJ2-2; 12 bases map to TRBD2. Germline lookup yields CDR1 SEHNR and CDR2 FQNEAQ (reference sequence). V lost 5 bases and J lost 3; bases outside the gene matches: 4. This CDR3 has 16 amino acids. CDR3 sequence: CASSARLAGDTGELFF. CDR3 sequence (DNA): TGTGCCAGCAGCGCGAGACTAGCGGGGGACACCGGGGAGCTGTTTTTT.

The rearrangement joins TRBV11-2 to TRBJ2-2; possibly TRBD1 or TRBD2 for D (5 bases each). This CDR3 has 14 residues. Germline CDR1 reads SGHAT; CDR2 reads FQNNGV. Trimming took 1 base from V and 6 from J, leaving 9 bases between them. The CDR3 protein is CASSLGRGAGELFF. As DNA, the CDR3 is TGTGCCAGCAGCTTAGGGAGAGGGGCCGGGGAGCTGTTTTTT.

J is TRBJ2-7 and V is TRBV30; D call uncertain. CDR1 and CDR2 (germline): GTSNPN, SVGIG (reference sequence). This CDR3 spans 11 amino acids. The V end lost 7 bases, the J end lost 1 base, and 8 bases lay between the germline ends. CDR3 nucleotide sequence: TGTGCCTACAAGGGTTCCTACGAGCAGTACTTC. It translates to CAYKGSYEQYF.

CDR3 in amino acids: CASSQSGQGALGAFF. In DNA, the CDR3 is TGTGCCAGCTCACAGTCCGGGCAGGGCGCTTTGGGAGCTTTCTTT. The rearrangement links TRBV18 to TRBJ1-1; D may be TRBD1 (5 bases). Germline lookup yields CDR1 KGHSH and CDR2 LQKENI. This CDR3 spans 15 amino acids. Trimming shortened V by 4 bases and J by 10 bases, and 22 bases separated the two germline ends.